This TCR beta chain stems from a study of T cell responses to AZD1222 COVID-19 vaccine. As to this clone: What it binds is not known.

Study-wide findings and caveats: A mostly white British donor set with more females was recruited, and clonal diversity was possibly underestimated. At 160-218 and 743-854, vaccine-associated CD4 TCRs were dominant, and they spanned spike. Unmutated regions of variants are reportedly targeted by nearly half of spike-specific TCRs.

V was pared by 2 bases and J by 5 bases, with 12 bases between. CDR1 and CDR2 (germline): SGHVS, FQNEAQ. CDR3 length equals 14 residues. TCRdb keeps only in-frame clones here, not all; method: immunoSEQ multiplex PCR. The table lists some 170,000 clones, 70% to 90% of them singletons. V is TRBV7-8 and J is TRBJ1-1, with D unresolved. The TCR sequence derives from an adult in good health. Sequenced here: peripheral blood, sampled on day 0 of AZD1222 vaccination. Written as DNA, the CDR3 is TGTGCCAGCAGCTTATCGGGGTTTAGTACTGAAGCTTTCTTT. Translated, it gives CASSLSGFSTEAFF.